This T cell receptor beta chain appears in the sequencing data of a study of blood T cells in healthy people across ages. The V segment lost 4 bases and the J segment 5 bases; nucleotides outside the gene matches: 2. Germline V gene lookup returns CDR1 DFQATT and CDR2 SNEGSKA (reference sequence). The CDR3 length is 13 residues. Study results and limitations: TCR beta diversity, measured per million T cells, fell in a roughly linear way with age.

As concerns this clonotype: Its antigen is still unknown.

Total RNA extraction produced at least 5 micrograms (per sample) for the study. Using a J-beta primer mix together with a sample-barcoded 5' primer, a second PCR was run for roughly 6 to 12 cycles. TCRdb processed the 5' RACE reads anew with MiXCR; each CDR3 protein has one entry. The sample consists of about 570,000 distinct CDR3 sequences, 25% to 30% of them appearing once. The TCR was taken from a woman between 70 and 85 years old in good health. Input material: blood. This sequence joins TRBV20-1 and TRBJ2-5; 12 bases align to TRBD2. The CDR3 is CSATTSGGETQYF. The CDR3 DNA is TGCAGTGCTACGACTAGCGGGGGTGAGACCCAGTACTTC.